The 24 T cell receptor beta chains given below trace back to one sample, sequenced in a study of beta chain features in type 1 diabetes. The entirety of the isolated RNA underwent reverse transcription, so expressed TCRB transcripts were sequenced. TCRdb's table, derived via immunoSEQ multiplex PCR, lists solely in-frame clones and lacks some. The sample lists about 360,000 clones, about 12% occurring once. The sequenced material came from naive CD4+ T cells from blood. The receptors originated from a man between 18 and 29 years old in good health.

The V call is TRBV7-2, the J call TRBJ1-1; TRBD1 aligns across 8 bases. In germline, CDR1 is SGHTA, CDR2 FQGNSA. This CDR3 comprises 16 residues. V trimming: 1 base; J trimming: 5 bases; junction bases outside the gene matches: 9. Written as DNA, the CDR3 is TGTGCCAGCAGCTTAGGGAGGACAGGGAGGCTAACTGAAGCTTTCTTT. This gives the protein CASSLGRTGRLTEAFF.

This clone was seen a few times. The V call is TRBV6-6, the J call TRBJ2-1, with TRBD2 as a possible D gene (5 bases). The germline V gene has CDR1 MNHNY and CDR2 SVGAGI (reference sequence). The CDR3 contains 15 residues. Deletions cut 6 bases from V and 0 bases from J, with 12 bases between. CDR3 DNA sequence: TGTGCCAGCAGCCCAACTAGGAGCTCCTACAATGAGCAGTTCTTC. It yields the protein CASSPTRSSYNEQFF.

In this sample, this clone turned up a few times. This chain links TRBV25-1 with TRBJ2-7, with D possibly being TRBD1 (6 bases). This CDR3 is 14 amino acids long. The V gene's germline CDR1 is MGHDK and CDR2 SYGVNS. The V end was cut by 8 bases, the J end by 5 bases, with 19 bases between. Here the CDR3 reads CASGVAGAMNEQYF. The CDR3 DNA follows: TGTGCCAGCGGTGTCGCAGGGGCCATGAACGAGCAGTACTTC.

This clone has more than one count but fewer than ten. The genes are TRBV7-3 and TRBJ2-5; the match to TRBD2 covers 7 bases. Looked up from germline, CDR1 is SGHTA and CDR2 is FQGTGA. The CDR3 is made up of 18 amino acids. J was trimmed by 5 bases and V by 6 bases; bases with no gene match: 21. CDR3 sequence (DNA): TGTGCCAGCAGTTCCCCAATCGGGGGGAACCCAAGATTGGAGACCCAGTACTTC. Translated: CASSSPIGGNPRLETQYF.

This clone was counted a few times. This chain links TRBV7-9 with TRBJ1-5, with D tentatively TRBD1 (5 bases). Trimming removed 5 bases at V and 5 bases at J, with 10 bases between. Germline CDR1 SEHNR, CDR2 FQNEAQ (reference sequence). This CDR3 is built from 13 residues. The CDR3 protein is CASSQVGHQPQHF. The DNA for the CDR3 is TGTGCCAGCAGCCAGGTGGGGCATCAGCCCCAGCATTTT.

The sample holds a few counts of this clone. J is TRBJ1-6 and V is TRBV15; 8 bases agree with TRBD1. This CDR3 region has 15 residues. In germline, CDR1 is LNHNV, CDR2 YYDKDF (reference sequence). Trimming took 1 base from V and 7 from J; bases not matched to a gene: 3. CDR3 sequence (DNA): TGTGCCACCAGCAGAGGACGACAGGGGAATTCACCCCTCCACTTT. It translates to CATSRGRQGNSPLHF.

This clone was seen only a few times. The J gene is TRBJ2-7, the V gene TRBV30; 9 positions match TRBD2. The CDR3 is made up of 15 amino acids. J gave up 4 bases and V 0 bases, and 7 bases lay outside the gene matches. CDR1 and CDR2 (germline): GTSNPN, SVGIG (reference sequence). CDR3 in amino acids: CAWSVWASGKYEQYF. The DNA of the CDR3 is TGTGCCTGGAGTGTATGGGCTAGCGGGAAATACGAGCAGTACTTC.

This clone was observed a few times. The chain employs TRBV19 and TRBJ1-5; 8 bases agree with TRBD1. The CDR3 totals 15 residues. Germline V CDR1 and CDR2: LNHDA, SQIVND (reference sequence). V dropped 5 bases and J dropped 2; count of bases not matched to a gene: 5. The CDR3 sequence is CASSVQGGGNQPQHF. CDR3 sequence (DNA): TGTGCCAGTAGTGTACAGGGGGGTGGCAATCAGCCCCAGCATTTT. Drawing the rest from reference TRBV19 and TRBJ1-5, the complete variable domain is DGGITQSPKYLFRKEGQNVTLSCEQNLNHDAMYWYRQDPGQGLRLIYYSQIVNDFQKGDIAEGYSVSREKKESFPLTVTSAQKNPTAFYLCASSVQGGGNQPQHFGDGTRLSIL.

In its sample, this clone was seen once. The chain employs TRBV27 and TRBJ2-3; no definite D call. Germline values: CDR1 MNHEY, CDR2 SMNVEV (reference sequence). The CDR3 is made up of 13 amino acids. V was pared by 5 bases and J by 5 bases, with 11 bases between. The CDR3 protein is CASSARLVDTQYF. The CDR3 DNA follows: TGTGCCAGCAGTGCGCGGTTGGTAGATACGCAGTATTTT.

This clone was detected only a few times. This chain's CDR3 is CASSQVWERHEQYF. The DNA of the CDR3 is TGCGCCAGCAGCCAAGTGTGGGAGAGGCACGAGCAGTACTTC. This sequence joins TRBV4-3 and TRBJ2-7, with TRBD2 as a possible D gene (5 bases). CDR3 length: 14 residues. Trimming took off 1 base at V and 5 bases at J, with 12 bases between the two ends. The germline CDR1 and CDR2 sequences are LGHNA and YSLEER.

This chain joins TRBV5-1 and TRBJ2-2; 7 bases fit TRBD2. This CDR3 is 16 amino acids long. The V gene end was trimmed by 0 bases and the J gene end by 5 bases; junction bases not matched to a gene: 7. The germline CDR1 and CDR2 sequences are SGHRS and YFSETQ. Written as DNA, the CDR3 is TGCGCCAGCAGCTTGGCAGCGGGGAGTGGTACCGGGGAGCTGTTTTTT. Protein product: CASSLAAGSGTGELFF.

The V and J genes are TRBV5-4 and TRBJ1-1, with no clear D. Trimming took 2 bases from V and 2 from J, leaving 4 bases between them. CDR3 size: 12 residues. Germline V gives CDR1 SGHNT, CDR2 YYREEE (reference sequence). For the CDR3, the DNA is TGTGCCAGCAGCTTCAGAAACACTGAAGCTTTCTTT. It codes for CASSFRNTEAFF.

This rearrangement joins TRBV9 to TRBJ2-1, with a possible D match to TRBD2 (5 bases). Trimming took 0 bases from V and 0 from J, leaving 7 bases between them. Germline assignment: CDR1 SGDLS and CDR2 YYNGEE. The CDR3 totals 15 residues. The CDR3 DNA is TGTGCCAGCAGCGTAGGGACTGGCTCCTACAATGAGCAGTTCTTC. Protein: CASSVGTGSYNEQFF.

In the case of this clone: This sample also contains other DNA sequences that code for the same CDR3. The chain recombines TRBV7-9 with TRBJ2-6, with 8 bases matching TRBD1. Germline CDR1 is SEHNR and CDR2 is FQNEAQ (reference sequence). There are 17 residues in the CDR3. V lost 5 bases to trimming and J lost 0 bases; unmatched junction nucleotides: 6. The CDR3 loop reads CASSRGQGVSGANVLTF. As DNA, the CDR3 is TGTGCCAGCAGCCGAGGACAGGGCGTCTCTGGGGCCAACGTCCTGACTTTC.

The chain is built from TRBV2 and TRBJ2-1, with a tentative D call TRBD2 (5 bases). CDR1 and CDR2 (germline): SNHLY, FYNNEI. V lost 4 bases and J 5 bases, leaving 15 bases between the germline ends. CDR3 length: 15 residues. This chain's CDR3 is CASSGGMPGNNEQFF. The CDR3 DNA sequence: TGTGCCAGCAGTGGAGGGATGCCTGGAAACAATGAGCAGTTCTTC. Together with reference TRBV2 and TRBJ2-1, the CDR3 gives the full variable domain: EPEVTQTPSHQVTQMGQEVILRCVPISNHLYFYWYRQILGQKVEFLVSFYNNEISEKSEIFDDQFSVERPDGSNFTLKIRSTKLEDSAMYFCASSGGMPGNNEQFFGPGTRLTVL.

This clone has at least ten counts. The V and J genes are TRBV4-3 and TRBJ2-7; 11 nucleotides line up with TRBD2. The CDR3 length is 14 residues. CDR1 LGHNA and CDR2 YSLEER come from the germline V gene. Trimming cost V 5 bases and J 5 bases; bases outside gene matches: 5. CDR3 in DNA: TGCGCCAGCAGCTTTCTAGCGGGGGGCGACGAGCAGTACTTC. Protein sequence: CASSFLAGGDEQYF.

This clone came up a few times. The chain has TRBV11-2 and TRBJ2-1; D perhaps matches TRBD2 (6 bases). CDR3 size: 15 residues. CDR1 and CDR2 from the germline V gene are SGHAT and FQNNGV. The V end was cut by 2 bases, the J end by 8 bases, with 16 bases between. The CDR3 DNA is TGTGCCAGCAGCTTATTATCCGGGAGAGTCGATGAGCAGTTCTTC. Its protein product is CASSLLSGRVDEQFF.

This chain connects TRBV28 to TRBJ2-7, with D possibly being TRBD2 (5 bases). Trimming pared 3 bases from V and 7 bases from J, leaving 19 bases between. This CDR3 region has 15 residues. Germline lookup yields CDR1 MDHEN and CDR2 SYDVKM. This CDR3 reads CASSFGEGRVVEQYF. The CDR3, as DNA: TGTGCCAGCAGTTTTGGCGAGGGAAGGGTTGTAGAGCAGTACTTC. Together with reference TRBV28 and TRBJ2-7, the CDR3 gives the full variable domain: DVKVTQSSRYLVKRTGEKVFLECVQDMDHENMFWYRQDPGLGLRLIYFSYDVKMKEKGDIPEGYSVSREKKERFSLILESASTNQTSMYLCASSFGEGRVVEQYFGPGTRLTVT.

The rearrangement links TRBV5-1 to TRBJ1-2; 8 nucleotides agree with TRBD1. V lost 0 bases and J lost 2; bases outside the gene matches: 3. Germline CDR1 reads SGHRS; CDR2 reads YFSETQ. The CDR3 extends over 15 amino acids. CDR3 sequence: CASSLAGGRNYGYTF. The CDR3, as DNA: TGCGCCAGCAGCTTGGCAGGGGGCAGGAACTATGGCTACACCTTC.

For this clone: The sample holds other DNA sequences that translate to the same CDR3. The genes are TRBV18 and TRBJ2-7; 9 bases fit TRBD1. Trimming took 6 bases from V and 4 from J; bases not matched to a gene: 1. Germline V gene data show CDR1 as KGHSH and CDR2 as LQKENI. The CDR3 totals 12 residues. This CDR3 reads CASSGQGYEQYF. The CDR3 coding sequence is TGTGCCAGCTCGGGACAGGGATACGAGCAGTACTTC.

The sample holds a few counts of this clone. V and J are TRBV4-2 and TRBJ1-1, with D unclear. Trimming shortened V by 7 bases and J by 0 bases, and 9 bases separated the two germline ends. CDR3 length equals 13 residues. Germline V CDR1 and CDR2: LGHNA, YNFKEQ. The CDR3 coding sequence is TGTGCCAGCATCGGTACTATGAACACTGAAGCTTTCTTT. This codes for CASIGTMNTEAFF.

This rearrangement joins TRBV9 to TRBJ1-2; a weak D match, TRBD1 (6 bases). V lost 4 bases, J lost 8 bases, and 21 bases lay in between. Germline V gives CDR1 SGDLS, CDR2 YYNGEE. This CDR3 is built from 15 residues. CDR3 region: CASSFRTGPTQGYTF. DNA of the CDR3: TGTGCCAGCAGCTTTAGAACAGGGCCTACTCAAGGCTACACCTTC.

The V call is TRBV2, the J call TRBJ1-5; D is possibly TRBD1 (5 bases). Germline assignment: CDR1 SNHLY and CDR2 FYNNEI. The CDR3 sequence is 13 residues long. The germline V and J ends were trimmed by 8 bases and 4 bases, with 12 bases remaining between them. DNA for the CDR3: TGTGCCAGCCAGGGTGGTGGAAATCAGCCCCAGCATTTT. Amino acid sequence: CASQGGGNQPQHF.

The chain carries TRBV30 and TRBJ1-3; D remains unclear. The CDR3 totals 15 residues. V lost 0 bases to trimming and J lost 4 bases, with 13 bases between them. CDR1 is GTSNPN, CDR2 SVGIG, per germline (reference sequence). The CDR3 DNA reads TGTGCCTGGAGTGTGTCGGTCGGCGGGGGAAACACCATATATTTT. Its translation is CAWSVSVGGGNTIYF.